The next 2 T cell receptor beta chains were all read from a single sample in a study of T cell responses to AZD1222 COVID-19 vaccine. Libraries were prepared by immunoSEQ multiplex PCR; TCRdb keeps only in-frame clonotypes and omits some of them. Found here are about 150,000 clones, 88% of them singletons; the top ten hold around 3.2%. Sequencing was performed on peripheral blood, taken on day 0 of AZD1222 vaccination. The receptors were sampled from an adult in good health.

Concerning this clone itself: The junction does not match germline at one end; this may be a read error. The chain couples TRBV15 to TRBJ2-1, with TRBD1 matching 8 bases. Germline lookup yields CDR1 LNHNV and CDR2 YYDKDF (reference sequence). The CDR3 covers 14 residues. This chain's CDR3 is CATSGDRGYNEQFF. In nucleotides, the CDR3 is TGTGCCACCAGCGGAGACAGGGGTTACAATGAGCAGTTCTTC. The full variable domain, with the rest looked up from reference TRBV15 and TRBJ2-1, is DAMVIQNPRYQVTQFGKPVTLSCSQTLNHNVMYWYQQKSSQAPKLLFHYYDKDFNNEADTPDNFQSRRPNTSFCFLDIRSPGLGDTAMYLCATSGDRGYNEQFFGPGTRLTVL.

The rearrangement uses TRBV27 and TRBJ1-2, with 7 nucleotides matching TRBD1. V was pared by 3 bases and J by 0 bases, with 10 bases of the junction left unmatched. The CDR3 contains 17 residues. Germline CDR1 and CDR2: MNHEY and SMNVEV (reference sequence). CDR3 in amino acids: CASSFGGGAGTNYGYTF. CDR3 DNA sequence: TGTGCCAGCAGTTTTGGAGGGGGCGCGGGGACTAACTATGGCTACACCTTC.